This entry lists 27 T cell receptor beta chains sequenced from one sample in a study of T cell repertoires in cytomegalovirus infection. TCRdb reanalysed the reads using MiXCR and keeps one entry per CDR3 protein. The sample yields about 240,000 distinct CDR3 sequences, approximately 13% seen once. Input material: PBMCs. The receptors here all came from a human donor in good health (CMV status not recorded). Some clones in this sample may be carry-over from other donors' samples.

This clonotype has a count of ten or more. This rearrangement joins TRBV5-4 to TRBJ2-5; 12 positions agree with TRBD2. Germline CDR1 is SGHNT and CDR2 is YYREEE (reference sequence). After removal of 3 bases from V and 4 bases from J, the junction contained 10 bases not matched to a gene. The CDR3 length is 17 residues. In DNA form, the CDR3 reads TGTGCCAGCAGCTCGATGACTAGCGGGGGCGGGGGAGAGACCCAGTACTTC. Translation: CASSSMTSGGGGETQYF. Looking up the rest from reference TRBV5-4 and TRBJ2-5 gives the full variable domain: ETGVTQSPTHLIKTRGQQVTLRCSSQSGHNTVSWYQQALGQGPQFIFQYYREEENGRGNFPPRFSGLQFPNYSSELNVNALELDDSALYLCASSSMTSGGGGETQYFGPGTRLLVL.

This clonotype was observed at least ten times. The gene calls are TRBV12-3 or TRBV12-4 and TRBJ2-5; a possible D gene is TRBD2 (6 bases). The CDR3 runs to 13 residues. Trimming removed 4 bases at V and 5 bases at J, with 11 bases between. The CDR3 is CASSSEGRETQYF. The CDR3, as DNA: TGTGCCAGCAGTTCAGAAGGGAGGGAGACCCAGTACTTC.

This chain uses TRBV28 with TRBJ2-7, with 12 positions matching TRBD2. Trimming took 7 bases from V and 5 from J; bases not matched to a gene: 3. Germline V gene lookup returns CDR1 MDHEN and CDR2 SYDVKM. The CDR3 spans 13 residues. This CDR3 reads CASISSGRDEQYF. The CDR3, as DNA: TGTGCCAGCATATCTAGCGGGAGGGACGAGCAGTACTTC.

This clonotype occurred many times. The CDR3 bases are TGTGCCAGTAGTATCTCTCCAGCAAACACTGAAGCTTTCTTT. Its protein product is CASSISPANTEAFF. The rearrangement links TRBV19 to TRBJ1-1; D remains ambiguous. The germline V gene has CDR1 LNHDA and CDR2 SQIVND (reference sequence). This CDR3 has 14 residues. V gave up 3 bases and J gave up 2 bases, with 10 bases separating them.

The genes are TRBV24-1 and TRBJ2-6; maybe TRBD2 (5 bases). V dropped 5 bases and J dropped 4 bases, with 14 bases sitting between them. There are 16 residues in the CDR3. CDR1 is KGHDR, CDR2 SFDVKD, per germline. The CDR3 DNA sequence: TGTGCCACCAGTGGCTTCACCGGGAACGGGGCCAACGTCCTGACTTTC. This sequence encodes CATSGFTGNGANVLTF.

This chain joins TRBV7-2 and TRBJ2-5, with D possibly matching TRBD1 (6 bases). Trimming removed 5 bases from V and 4 bases from J, with 14 bases in between. Germline V CDR1 and CDR2: SGHTA, FQGNSA. This CDR3 has 14 amino acids. CDR3 nucleotide sequence: TGTGCCAGCAGCATTCCCACAGGGTTAGAGACCCAGTACTTC. This encodes CASSIPTGLETQYF.

This clonotype was counted ten times or more. The V call is TRBV12-3 or TRBV12-4, the J call TRBJ2-3, with 10 bases that match TRBD2. V shed 2 bases and J 5 bases; nucleotides not matched to a gene: 7. This CDR3 has 16 residues. CDR3 nucleotides: TGTGCCAGCAGTTTACGGAGCGGGGGGGTCGTAGATACGCAGTATTTT. Its translation is CASSLRSGGVVDTQYF.

This clonotype was detected only once. The chain carries TRBV11-2 and TRBJ2-5, with D tentatively TRBD1 (5 bases). In germline, CDR1 is SGHAT, CDR2 FQNNGV. Trimming removed 5 bases at V and 4 bases at J, with 11 bases between. The CDR3 has 13 amino acids. The CDR3 region has the DNA TGTGCCAGCAGCGTCGCAGGGTTAGAGACCCAGTACTTC. It encodes CASSVAGLETQYF. Looking up the rest from reference TRBV11-2 and TRBJ2-5 gives the full variable domain: EAGVAQSPRYKIIEKRQSVAFWCNPISGHATLYWYQQILGQGPKLLIQFQNNGVVDDSQLPKDRFSAERLKGVDSTLKIQPAKLEDSAVYLCASSVAGLETQYFGPGTRLLVL.

This clonotype has a count of ten or more. The chain is built from TRBV19 and TRBJ2-3, with 7 positions matching TRBD2. CDR1 is LNHDA and CDR2 is SQIVND in the germline V gene (reference sequence). The J segment lost 1 base and the V segment lost 4 bases, leaving 14 bases of the junction unmatched. This CDR3 region has 18 residues. CDR3 nucleotides: TGTGCCAGTAGTAGGAGGGAGGGAGGGAATGGCGGCACAGATACGCAGTATTTT. This gives the protein CASSRREGGNGGTDTQYF.

This clonotype has at least ten counts. The chain is built from TRBV6-2 or TRBV6-3 and TRBJ2-4; TRBD2 aligns across 7 bases. V gave up 7 bases and J gave up 1 base; unmatched junction bases: 7. From germline, CDR1 is MNHEY and CDR2 SVGEGT. The CDR3 is made up of 15 amino acids. As DNA, the CDR3 is TGTGCCAGCACCGAGCTGGGGGGGGCCAAAAACATTCAGTACTTC. Its protein product is CASTELGGAKNIQYF.

This clonotype has more than one count but fewer than ten. The CDR3 nucleotides are TGCAGTGCGCCGGTCCAGGCGGGGGGGAAATACGAGCAGTACTTC. Translating it yields CSAPVQAGGKYEQYF. The chain carries TRBV20-1 and TRBJ2-7; 9 bases are shared with TRBD2. Per germline, CDR1 DFQATT and CDR2 SNEGSKA (reference sequence). The CDR3 totals 15 residues. V lost 6 bases, J lost 4 bases, and 13 bases stayed unmatched.

In its sample, this clonotype was seen a few times. The chain has TRBV7-6 and TRBJ1-2; possible D gene TRBD1, 5 bases. CDR1 is SGHVS, CDR2 FNYEAQ, per germline. There are 15 residues in the CDR3. Deletions cut 2 bases from V and 4 bases from J, with 14 bases between. The CDR3 reads CASSLRDARSYGYTF. DNA for the CDR3: TGTGCCAGCAGCTTACGGGACGCAAGGAGCTATGGCTACACCTTC.

For the CDR3, the DNA is TGTGCCATAACCCCGGACAGCCAAGAGACCCAGTACTTC. Its translation: CAITPDSQETQYF. The chain is built from TRBV10-3 and TRBJ2-5; D is perhaps TRBD1 (6 bases). CDR1 and CDR2 from the germline V gene are ENHRY and SYGVKD. Trimming removed 9 bases at V and 1 base at J, with 12 bases between. This CDR3 region has 13 residues.

This clonotype appeared many times. The chain couples TRBV7-2 to TRBJ2-5, with D unresolved. This CDR3 has 12 residues. CDR1 SGHTA and CDR2 FQGNSA come from the germline V gene. V was cut by 4 bases and J by 0 bases, with 3 bases left in between. As DNA, the CDR3 is TGTGCCAGCAGCTCGAACCAAGAGACCCAGTACTTC. Its protein is CASSSNQETQYF.

This clonotype has at least ten counts. The rearrangement uses TRBV7-2 and TRBJ1-4; D is unresolved. Per germline, CDR1 SGHTA and CDR2 FQGNSA. The CDR3 sequence is 15 residues long. Trimming removed 0 bases from V and 7 bases from J, with 12 bases in between. CDR3 nucleotide sequence: TGTGCCAGCAGCTTAGCGGGAAGCGGGAGTGAAAAACTGTTTTTT. Translated: CASSLAGSGSEKLFF.

This clonotype has at least ten counts. CDR3 region: CASSFQGVQGETQYF. In DNA, the CDR3 is TGTGCCAGCAGTTTTCAGGGGGTACAAGGAGAGACCCAGTACTTC. The V call is TRBV12-3 or TRBV12-4, the J call TRBJ2-5; 7 bases fit TRBD1. The CDR3 sequence is 15 residues long. The junction had 8 bases not matched to a gene; V was cut back by 3 bases and J by 4 bases.

V gene TRBV29-1 combines with J gene TRBJ1-2, with TRBD1 matching 10 bases. The CDR3 totals 12 residues. Germline trimming cut 8 bases from V and 7 bases from J; bases unmatched to any gene: 7. From germline, CDR1 is SQVTM and CDR2 ANQGSEA. The CDR3, as DNA: TGCAGCACTGGACAGGGGGTTCTTGGCTACACCTTC. Residues: CSTGQGVLGYTF.

This sequence joins TRBV11-2 and TRBJ1-2; 9 nucleotides align to TRBD1. The CDR3 length is 14 residues. Trimming cost V 4 bases and J 6 bases; bases outside gene matches: 6. Germline V gene sequence: CDR1 SGHAT, CDR2 FQNNGV. The CDR3 region is CASSSGQGRDGYTF. The CDR3 DNA sequence: TGTGCCAGCAGCTCTGGACAGGGGAGAGATGGCTACACCTTC.

Ten or more counts support this clonotype. V usage is TRBV11-3 and J usage is TRBJ1-1; tentative D call: TRBD1 (5 bases). Germline values: CDR1 SGHNT, CDR2 YENEEA. The CDR3 spans 13 residues. V lost 6 bases, J lost 4 bases, and 12 bases lay in between. In DNA form, the CDR3 reads TGTGCCAGCAGTTCCCAAGGGGTCACTGAAGCTTTCTTT. It translates to CASSSQGVTEAFF.

This clonotype was recorded many times. The chain links TRBV7-2 to TRBJ1-1; no clear D gene. V lost 6 bases, J lost 1 base, and 6 bases lay in between. CDR1 and CDR2 (germline): SGHTA, FQGNSA. The CDR3 extends over 12 amino acids. The CDR3 loop reads CASRRTNTEAFF. The CDR3 region has the DNA TGTGCCAGCAGGCGGACGAACACTGAAGCTTTCTTT. The full variable domain, its missing parts supplied by reference TRBV7-2 and TRBJ1-1, is GAGVSQSPSNKVTEKGKDVELRCDPISGHTALYWYRQSLGQGLEFLIYFQGNSAPDKSGLPSDRFSAERTGGSVSTLTIQRTQQEDSAVYLCASRRTNTEAFFGQGTRLTVV.

Many counts were recorded for this clonotype. The genes are TRBV2 and TRBJ2-1; 8 nucleotides agree with TRBD2. CDR3 length equals 15 residues. Germline V gene sequence: CDR1 SNHLY, CDR2 FYNNEI. J was trimmed by 9 bases and V by 3 bases; bases with no gene match: 10. The chain's CDR3 is CASSELAGLRSEQFF. The DNA for the CDR3 is TGTGCCAGCAGTGAGCTAGCGGGCTTACGTAGTGAGCAGTTCTTC.

Only a few counts were recorded for this clonotype. This rearrangement joins TRBV6-1 to TRBJ2-7; 8 bases map to TRBD1. Per the germline V gene, CDR1 is MNHNS and CDR2 is SASEGT. The CDR3 totals 16 residues. V shed 6 bases, J shed 0 bases, and the junction held 10 bases outside the gene matches. CDR3 coding DNA: TGTGCCAGCAGGCTCACCGGGACAGGTATCTCCTACGAGCAGTACTTC. Translated: CASRLTGTGISYEQYF.

This clonotype was seen at least ten times. This chain links TRBV28 with TRBJ2-7; 11 bases fit TRBD2. After removal of 5 bases from V and 0 bases from J, the junction contained 15 bases not matched to a gene. The CDR3 is 19 amino acids. CDR1 MDHEN and CDR2 SYDVKM come from the germline V gene. Here the CDR3 DNA reads TGTGCCAGCAGTCCAACCGGAACCATACTAGCGGGAGACTCCTACGAGCAGTACTTC. Amino acid sequence: CASSPTGTILAGDSYEQYF.

This clonotype was detected ten times or more. V is TRBV28 and J is TRBJ1-4; tentatively, D is TRBD1 (6 bases). CDR3 length: 15 residues. From germline, CDR1 is MDHEN and CDR2 SYDVKM. V lost 2 bases to trimming and J lost 8 bases, with 15 bases between them. The CDR3 DNA follows: TGTGCCAGCAGTTTAGGGGGCAGGGGTGAGGAAAAACTGTTTTTT. Protein sequence: CASSLGGRGEEKLFF. Looking up the rest from reference TRBV28 and TRBJ1-4 gives the full variable domain: DVKVTQSSRYLVKRTGEKVFLECVQDMDHENMFWYRQDPGLGLRLIYFSYDVKMKEKGDIPEGYSVSREKKERFSLILESASTNQTSMYLCASSLGGRGEEKLFFGSGTQLSVL.

A few counts support this clonotype. The V call is TRBV9, the J call TRBJ2-1, with no clear D. The CDR3 consists of 13 residues. The V end lost 4 bases, the J end lost 5 bases, and 10 bases lay between the germline ends. Germline CDR1 is SGDLS and CDR2 is YYNGEE. This CDR3 reads CASSPNHHNEQFF. DNA of the CDR3: TGTGCCAGCAGCCCGAACCACCACAATGAGCAGTTCTTC.

A few counts support this clonotype. This rearrangement joins TRBV19 to TRBJ1-1; a possible D gene is TRBD1 (6 bases). V was cut by 4 bases and J by 0 bases, with 12 bases left in between. Germline V gives CDR1 LNHDA, CDR2 SQIVND (reference sequence). This CDR3 contains 15 residues. DNA of the CDR3: TGTGCCAGTAGTACGCCGGGACATATGAACACTGAAGCTTTCTTT. This sequence encodes CASSTPGHMNTEAFF.

There are many counts of this clonotype. This rearrangement joins TRBV6-2 or TRBV6-3 to TRBJ2-1; TRBD1 is a possible D gene (6 bases). CDR1 is MNHEY, CDR2 SVGEGT, per germline. V was clipped by 10 bases and J by 8 bases, with 21 bases between them. CDR3 length: 14 residues. The CDR3 loop is CAIKRGGVSDEQFF. DNA of the CDR3: TGTGCCATCAAAAGAGGGGGAGTAAGCGATGAGCAGTTCTTC.